Included here is one T cell receptor (beta chain) sequence, with context. Its antigen is still unknown. Base qualities were left out, and no much larger clone turns up one base away. At the junction V is shortened by 6 bases and J by 3 bases, with 9 bases in between. Reading from cysteine to phenylalanine, the CDR3 counts 13 amino acids. Only the CDR3 part of the read is kept: 39 bases, read in frame from the first base. TCRbeta CDR3 regions were amplified from genomic DNA using the immunoSEQ Assay, a bias-controlled multiplex PCR. Turning to the authors' computational methods: Within the assay, amplification of reference gene primers was used to estimate how many nucleated cells each sample contained. Sequence reads were collapsed and filtered to measure the absolute abundance of every unique TCRbeta CDR3 rearrangement. Productive Simpson clonality was computed per sample as the square root of Simpson's diversity index over productive rearrangements. The source is immuneACCESS, and TCRdb retained only in-frame sequences with V and J called. Part of the clones is not carried over; for the studies checked, unresolved V genes explain less than half of this, and the remainder is unexplained. V, J and clone size are taken as reported in that table, and D and trimming were inferred from the DNA itself. The sample table holds about 120,000 clones, of which 84% were seen once. The biggest ten clones account for roughly 3.5% of the sample.

The data are from a study of blood T cell repertoires in COVID-19 (dated by TCRdb to 2019 to 2021). At the level of the whole study: Collaborator samples came from the United States, Italy and Spain and covered acute and convalescent phases of COVID-19. Where HLA class I and class II types were available, the types were taken from metadata supplied by the sample provider, not from assay-based typing. The prospective study material was composed of cDNA or gDNA derived from T cells, B-cell-depleted T cells, or PBMCs. Subjects who had been exposed to COVID-19, were actively infected with it, or had recovered from it provided the deeply sampled blood TCRbeta repertoires that made up the dataset. Samples came from the ongoing ImmuneRACE study (first 160 participants) plus 1,254 subjects from 6 global collaborators. A de-identified subject ID, COVID-19 status, age in years and sex were almost always included in the sample metadata. The repertoires were released in a freely available public database meant as a resource for research on the immune response to SARS-CoV-2.

Overall results and qualifications from the work: How much clinical and demographic metadata was included differed by source and by participant, and the metadata was provided uncurated.

Participants in the prospective study were enrolled through a virtual design, were aged roughly 18 to 90 years, and lived in approximately 24 United States geographic areas. Cohort assignment in the prospective study relied on participant-reported clinical history from a screening survey and a study questionnaire. Recovered participants in ImmuneRACE Cohort 3 were defined by two consecutive negative NP/OP PCR tests, clearance by a healthcare professional, or resolution of symptoms. In the prospective study, mobile phlebotomists collected whole blood, serum and a nasopharyngeal or oropharyngeal swab from each participant. Prospective study participants could optionally give additional blood draws and questionnaires over an approximately 2-month period. Blood samples from the prospective study were shipped frozen or at room temperature prior to DNA extraction.

The clonotype was recovered from a woman in her twenties or thirties who had recovered from COVID-19. Material: PBMCs or T cells enriched from blood (not recorded which). The V gene is TRBV12-3 or TRBV12-4 and the J gene is TRBJ2-1; the D gene is perhaps TRBD2, from 6 matching bases. The bases are TGTGCCAGCAGGTCCGGGGGCTACAATGAGCAGTTCTTC. Translated, this gives CASRSGGYNEQFF.